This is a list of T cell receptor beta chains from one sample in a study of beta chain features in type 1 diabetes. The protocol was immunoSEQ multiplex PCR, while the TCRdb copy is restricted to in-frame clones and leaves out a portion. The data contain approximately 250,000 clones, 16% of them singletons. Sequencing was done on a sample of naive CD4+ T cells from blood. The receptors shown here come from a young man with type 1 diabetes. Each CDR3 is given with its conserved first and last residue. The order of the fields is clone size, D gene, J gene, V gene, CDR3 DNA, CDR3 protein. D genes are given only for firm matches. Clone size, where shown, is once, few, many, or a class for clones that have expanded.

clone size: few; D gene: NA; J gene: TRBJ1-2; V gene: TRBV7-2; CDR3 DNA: TGTGCCAGCAGCCCAGACAGTAACTATGGCTACACCTTC; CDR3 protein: CASSPDSNYGYTF
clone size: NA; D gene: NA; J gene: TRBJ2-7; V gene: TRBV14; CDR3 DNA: TGTGCCAGCAGCCATTACCTGGAGGACTACGAGCAGTACTTC; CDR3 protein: CASSHYLEDYEQYF
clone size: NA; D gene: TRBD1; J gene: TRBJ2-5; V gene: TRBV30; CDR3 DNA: TGTGCCTGGTCGACAGGGCATCAAGAGACCCAGTACTTC; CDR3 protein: CAWSTGHQETQYF
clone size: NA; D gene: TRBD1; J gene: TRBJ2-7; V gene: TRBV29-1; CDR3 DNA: TGCAGCGTTGAAGGGGCAGGGGGCTACGAGCAGTACTTC; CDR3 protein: CSVEGAGGYEQYF
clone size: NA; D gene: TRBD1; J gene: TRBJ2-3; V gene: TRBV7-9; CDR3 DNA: TGTGCCAGCAGCCGACCAGGGGGAAAGAGCACAGATACGCAGTATTTT; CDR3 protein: CASSRPGGKSTDTQYF
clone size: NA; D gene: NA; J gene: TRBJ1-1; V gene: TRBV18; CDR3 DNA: TGTGCCAGCTCACGGGAACGGTGGGGGAACACTGAAGCTTTCTTT; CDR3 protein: CASSRERWGNTEAFF
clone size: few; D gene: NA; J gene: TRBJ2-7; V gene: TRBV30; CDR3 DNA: TGTGCCTGGAGTGTCGGACATCGCTACGAGCAGTACTTC; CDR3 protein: CAWSVGHRYEQYF
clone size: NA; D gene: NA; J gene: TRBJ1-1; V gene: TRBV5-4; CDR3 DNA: TGTGCCAGCAGTTCCTTGGGAGGCACTGAAGCTTTCTTT; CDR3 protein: CASSSLGGTEAFF
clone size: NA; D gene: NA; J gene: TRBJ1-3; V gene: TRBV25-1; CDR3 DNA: TGTGCCAGCAGCCAGGCGGGGGGCCCTGGAAACACCATATATTTT; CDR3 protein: CASSQAGGPGNTIYF
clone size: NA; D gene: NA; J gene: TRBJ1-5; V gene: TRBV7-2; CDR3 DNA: TGTGCCAGCGGCTACGGGCTGGAACAGCCCCAGCATTTT; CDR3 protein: CASGYGLEQPQHF
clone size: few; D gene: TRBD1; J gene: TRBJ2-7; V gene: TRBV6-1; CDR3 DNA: TGTGCCAGCAGGAGACAGGGCACGGGGTACGAGCAGTACTTC; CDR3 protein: CASRRQGTGYEQYF
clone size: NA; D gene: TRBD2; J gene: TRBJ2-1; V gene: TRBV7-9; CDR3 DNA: TGTGCCAGCAGCTTAGGCGGGAGTTCCAACAATGAGCAGTTCTTC; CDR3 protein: CASSLGGSSNNEQFF
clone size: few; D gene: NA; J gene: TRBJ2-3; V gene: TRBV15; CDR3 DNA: TGTGCCACCAGCAGAGATCCAGAGGGCACAGATACGCAGTATTTT; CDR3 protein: CATSRDPEGTDTQYF
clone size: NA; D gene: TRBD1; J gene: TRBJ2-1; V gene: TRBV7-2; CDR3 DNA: TGTGCCAGCAGCTTAGGGCAGGGGGCACACAATGAGCAGTTCTTC; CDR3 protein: CASSLGQGAHNEQFF
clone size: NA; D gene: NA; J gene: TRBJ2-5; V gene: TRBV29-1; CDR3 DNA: TGCAGCGCCAAGGGGTCGGGGCAAGAGACCCAGTACTTC; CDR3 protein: CSAKGSGQETQYF
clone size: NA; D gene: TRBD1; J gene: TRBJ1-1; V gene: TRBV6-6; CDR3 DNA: TGTGCCAGCAGTACACAACCGACAGGGGGGTGGACTGAAGCTTTCTTT; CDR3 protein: CASSTQPTGGWTEAFF
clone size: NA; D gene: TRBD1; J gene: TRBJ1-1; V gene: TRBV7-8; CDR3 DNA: TGTGCCAGCAGCTCCACAGGGGCTAGAACTGAAGCTTTCTTT; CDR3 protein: CASSSTGARTEAFF
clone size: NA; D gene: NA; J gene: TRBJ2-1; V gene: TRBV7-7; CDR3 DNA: TGTGCTAGCAGCTTAGGGCTAGTCAATGAGCAGTTCTTC; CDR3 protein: CASSLGLVNEQFF
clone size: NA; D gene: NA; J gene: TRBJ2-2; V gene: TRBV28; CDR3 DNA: TGTGCCAGCATTGCGGGGATGACAAGGGAGCTGTTTTTT; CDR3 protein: CASIAGMTRELFF
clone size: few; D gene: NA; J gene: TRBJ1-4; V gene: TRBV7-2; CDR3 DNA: TGTGCCAGCAGCTTAGCTGACGGACGGGCTGAAAAACTGTTTTTT; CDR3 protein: CASSLADGRAEKLFF
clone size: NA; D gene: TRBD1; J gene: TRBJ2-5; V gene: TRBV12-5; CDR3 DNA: TGTGCTAGTGCGACAGGGAGAGAGACCCAGTACTTC; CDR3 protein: CASATGRETQYF
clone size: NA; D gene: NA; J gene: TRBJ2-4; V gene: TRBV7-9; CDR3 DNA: TGTGCCAGCAGGGGCCTTCCGGAAAACATTCAGTACTTC; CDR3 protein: CASRGLPENIQYF
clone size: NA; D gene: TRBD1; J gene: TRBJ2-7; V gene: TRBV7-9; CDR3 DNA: TGTGCCAGCAGCGCGGACAGGAGACGGGACGAGCAGTACTTC; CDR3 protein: CASSADRRRDEQYF